What follows is one TCR beta chain and its context. V lost 1 base to trimming and J lost 2 bases, with 14 bases between them. From germline, CDR1 is LGHNA and CDR2 YSLEER. The CDR3 loop spans 17 amino acids. These data are taken from a study of long-term antiretroviral therapy in people with HIV. At the survey level, the v3.0 immunoSEQ assay was run. Data came from immunoSEQ multiplex PCR; TCRdb stores just in-frame clones and leaves some out. Here the sample spans about 38,000 clones, around 86% being singletons. The sequence derives from a man aged 18 to 29 with HIV. J is TRBJ2-2 and V is TRBV4-3, with a possible D match to TRBD2 (5 bases). This sample comprised unsorted PBMCs, obtained 1.5 years after starting antiretroviral therapy. As DNA, the CDR3 is TGCGCCAGCAGCCAAGCCGGGGTTGAACAAAACACCGGGGAGCTGTTTTTT. Translation: CASSQAGVEQNTGELFF.